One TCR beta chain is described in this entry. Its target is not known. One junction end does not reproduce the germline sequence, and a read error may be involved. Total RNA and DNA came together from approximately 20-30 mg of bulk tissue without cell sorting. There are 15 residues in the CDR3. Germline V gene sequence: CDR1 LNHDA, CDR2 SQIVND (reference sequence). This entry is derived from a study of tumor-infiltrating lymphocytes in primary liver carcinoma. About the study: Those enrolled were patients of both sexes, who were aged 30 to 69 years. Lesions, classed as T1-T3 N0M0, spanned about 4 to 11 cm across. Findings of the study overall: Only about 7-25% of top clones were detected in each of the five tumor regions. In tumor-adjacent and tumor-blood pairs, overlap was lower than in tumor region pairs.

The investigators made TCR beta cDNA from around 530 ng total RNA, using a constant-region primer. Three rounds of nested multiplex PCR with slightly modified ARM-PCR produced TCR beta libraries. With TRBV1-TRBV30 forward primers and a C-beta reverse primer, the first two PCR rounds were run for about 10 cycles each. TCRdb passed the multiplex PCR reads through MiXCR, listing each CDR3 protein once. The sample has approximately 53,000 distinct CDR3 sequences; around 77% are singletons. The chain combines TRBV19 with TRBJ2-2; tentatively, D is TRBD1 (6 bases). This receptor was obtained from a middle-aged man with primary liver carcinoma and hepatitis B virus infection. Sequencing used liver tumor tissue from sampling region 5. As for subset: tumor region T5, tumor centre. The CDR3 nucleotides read TGTGCCAGTTCGCTAAACAGGGCAGTTACCGTGGAGCTGTTTTTT. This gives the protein CASSLNRAVTVELFF.